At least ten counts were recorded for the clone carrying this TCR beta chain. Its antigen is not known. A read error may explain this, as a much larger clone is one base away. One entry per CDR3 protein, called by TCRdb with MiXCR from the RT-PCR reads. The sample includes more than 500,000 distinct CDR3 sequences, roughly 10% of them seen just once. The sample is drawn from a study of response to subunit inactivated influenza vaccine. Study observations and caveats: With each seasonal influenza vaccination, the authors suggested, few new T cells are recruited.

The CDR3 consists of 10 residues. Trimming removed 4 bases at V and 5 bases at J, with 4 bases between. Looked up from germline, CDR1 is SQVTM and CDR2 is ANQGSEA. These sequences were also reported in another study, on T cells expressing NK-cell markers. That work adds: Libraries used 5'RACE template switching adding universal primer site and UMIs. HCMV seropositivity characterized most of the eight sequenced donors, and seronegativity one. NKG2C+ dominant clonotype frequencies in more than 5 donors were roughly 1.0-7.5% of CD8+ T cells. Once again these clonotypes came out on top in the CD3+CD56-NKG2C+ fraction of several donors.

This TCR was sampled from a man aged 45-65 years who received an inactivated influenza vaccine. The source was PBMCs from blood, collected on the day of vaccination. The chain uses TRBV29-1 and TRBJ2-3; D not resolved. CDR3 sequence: CSVGIDTQYF. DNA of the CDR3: TGCAGCGTTGGAATAGATACGCAGTATTTT.